Below, one T cell receptor beta chain is given with its context. The antigen remains unidentified. The record originates from a study of beta chain features in type 1 diabetes. Across the whole study: Across every sample, roughly 100 million sorted cells were examined in total.

Whole-study findings and limits: There was a moderate but significant shortening of TCRB CDR3s in all four CD4+ subsets of Type 1 diabetes patients.

Expressed TCRB transcripts were sequenced because the entire RNA isolate underwent reverse transcription. TCRdb's table, derived via immunoSEQ multiplex PCR, lists solely in-frame clones and lacks some. The top ten clones hold more than 0.009% of a sample with roughly 280,000 clones, 24% of them seen once. CDR1 and CDR2 (germline): SGHNT, YYREEE (reference sequence). This CDR3 is built from 11 residues. Trimming removed 5 bases at V and 9 bases at J, with 9 bases between. The sample comprised naive CD4+ T cells from blood. This chain uses TRBV5-4 with TRBJ2-1; D not resolved. This TCR came from a woman aged 25 to 39 with type 1 diabetes. CDR3 in DNA: TGTGCCAGCAGTTCCCAGTCTGAGCAGTTCTTC. Translating gives CASSSQSEQFF.